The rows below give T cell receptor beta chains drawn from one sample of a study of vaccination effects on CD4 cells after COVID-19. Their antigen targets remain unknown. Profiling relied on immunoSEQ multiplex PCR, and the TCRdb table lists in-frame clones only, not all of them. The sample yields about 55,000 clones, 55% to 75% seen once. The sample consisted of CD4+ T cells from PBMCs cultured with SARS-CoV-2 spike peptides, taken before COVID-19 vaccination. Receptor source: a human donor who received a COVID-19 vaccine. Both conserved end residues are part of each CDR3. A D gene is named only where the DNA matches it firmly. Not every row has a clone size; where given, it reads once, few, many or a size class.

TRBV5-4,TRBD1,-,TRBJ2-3,TGTGCCAGCAGTCGGGACAGGGTAACAGATACGCAGTATTTT,CASSRDRVTDTQYF
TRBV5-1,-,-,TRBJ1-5,TGCGCCAGCAGCTTGGAGCGCAATCAGCCCCAGCATTTT,CASSLERNQPQHF
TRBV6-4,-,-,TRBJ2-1,TGTGCCAGCAGTACTGCCGGGGGCAGCTCCTACAATGAGCAGTTCTTC,CASSTAGGSSYNEQFF
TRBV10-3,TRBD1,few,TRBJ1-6,TGTGCCATTCGGTGGGACAGTTCCAATTCACCCCTCCACTTT,CAIRWDSSNSPLHF
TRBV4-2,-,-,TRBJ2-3,TGTGCCAGCGAGGGAGATACGCAGTATTTT,CASEGDTQYF
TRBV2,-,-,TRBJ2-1,TGTGCCAGCAGTGAGGGGCTAGTCGGGCTCTTC,CASSEGLVGLF
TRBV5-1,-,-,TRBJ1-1,TGCGCCAGCAGCCTCGGGGACGACACTGAAGCTTTCTTT,CASSLGDDTEAFF
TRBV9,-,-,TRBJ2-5,TGTGCCAGCAGCCTCGGCATGTCGCCGACCCAGTACTTC,CASSLGMSPTQYF
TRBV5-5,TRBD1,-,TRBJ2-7,TGTGCCAGCAGCCTATTCCGCGGACAGGGGAACTACGAGCAGTACTTC,CASSLFRGQGNYEQYF
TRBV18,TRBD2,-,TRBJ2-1,TGTGCCAGCTCACCGGGACTAGCATCCATCGGGCAGTTCTTC,CASSPGLASIGQFF
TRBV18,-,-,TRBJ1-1,TGTGCCAGCTCACCAGGGGAGGGGAGGACTGAAGCTTTCTTT,CASSPGEGRTEAFF
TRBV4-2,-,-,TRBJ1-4,TGTGCCAGCAGCCCTGGACGAGCAACTAATGAAAAACTGTTTTTT,CASSPGRATNEKLFF
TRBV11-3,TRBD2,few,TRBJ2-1,TGTGCCAGCAGCTTAGATCCTAGCGGCTACAATGAGCAGTTCTTC,CASSLDPSGYNEQFF
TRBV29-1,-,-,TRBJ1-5,TGCAGCGTTGGCCAGGGCAATCAGCCCCAGCATTTT,CSVGQGNQPQHF
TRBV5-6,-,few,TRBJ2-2,TGTGCCAGCAGCTTGGCGGGGACCACCGGGGAGCTGTTTTTT,CASSLAGTTGELFF
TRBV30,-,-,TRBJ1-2,TGTGCCTGGAACAGGGACCATAACTATGGCTACACCTTC,CAWNRDHNYGYTF
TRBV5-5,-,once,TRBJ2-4,TGTGCCAGCAGCCTCGAGCGGGACAGAAACATTCAGTACTTC,CASSLERDRNIQYF
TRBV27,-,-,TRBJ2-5,TGTGCCAGCAGTTTATGGGGGAACGGACGGGCACAAGAGACCCAGTACTTC,CASSLWGNGRAQETQYF
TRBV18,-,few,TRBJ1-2,TGTGCCAGCTCACCACCGATGACACCTAACTATGGCTACACCTTC,CASSPPMTPNYGYTF
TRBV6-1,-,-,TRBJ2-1,TGTGCCAGCAGTGAAGCGGGTGTTAGGTACAATGAGCAGTTCTTC,CASSEAGVRYNEQFF
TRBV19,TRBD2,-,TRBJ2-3,TGTGCCAGTAGTATTCAAGCGGGGGGCACAGATACGCAGTATTTT,CASSIQAGGTDTQYF
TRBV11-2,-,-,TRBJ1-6,TGTGCCAGCAGCTTGGGGGTAGGGAATTCACCCCTCCACTTT,CASSLGVGNSPLHF
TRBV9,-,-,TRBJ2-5,TGTGCCGGCTCTAAGGGCCTACAAGAGACCCAGTACTTC,CAGSKGLQETQYF
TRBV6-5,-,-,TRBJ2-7,TGTGCCAGCAGGGGAGGACAGGCCATCTACGAGCAGTACTTC,CASRGGQAIYEQYF
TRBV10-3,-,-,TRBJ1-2,TGTGCCAGCCGGCCCGGTGGCATTAACTATGGCTACACCTTC,CASRPGGINYGYTF
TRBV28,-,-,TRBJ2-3,TGTGCCAGCAGTTTTTCCACCAGGGGTAACACAGATACGCAGTATTTT,CASSFSTRGNTDTQYF
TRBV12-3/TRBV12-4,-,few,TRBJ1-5,TGTGCCAGCAGTTTAGCGCCGCAGCCCCAGCATTTT,CASSLAPQPQHF
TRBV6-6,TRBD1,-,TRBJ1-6,TGTGCCAGCAGCAATCCGGGACAGGGCTCTTCACCCCTCCACTTT,CASSNPGQGSSPLHF
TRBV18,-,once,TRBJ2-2,TGTGCCAGCTCACCACCACAGGGTCGGACCGGGGAGCTGTTTTTT,CASSPPQGRTGELFF
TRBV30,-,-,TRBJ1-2,TGTGCCTGGAGTCGGGTTTTCTACACCTTC,CAWSRVFYTF
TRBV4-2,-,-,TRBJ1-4,TGTGCCAGCAGCCAAGTTTTAGTGGGAACTAATGAAAAACTGTTTTTT,CASSQVLVGTNEKLFF
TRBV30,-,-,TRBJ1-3,TGTGCCTGGAGAAAAAAGAGCTCTGGAAACACCATATATTTT,CAWRKKSSGNTIYF
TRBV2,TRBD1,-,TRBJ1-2,TGTGCCAGCAGGGCACAGGGGCGCTCCGGCTACACCTTC,CASRAQGRSGYTF
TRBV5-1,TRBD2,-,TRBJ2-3,TGCGCCAGCAGCTTAACTAGCGGGTTAGGAGATACGCAGTATTTT,CASSLTSGLGDTQYF
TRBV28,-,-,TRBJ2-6,TGTGCCATGGCCCCAGGGACTGGGGCCAACGTCCTGACTTTC,CAMAPGTGANVLTF
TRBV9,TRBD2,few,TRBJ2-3,TGTGCCAGCAGCGTCGCGTGGCGGGGGACCACAGATACGCAGTATTTT,CASSVAWRGTTDTQYF
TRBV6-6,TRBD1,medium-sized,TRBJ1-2,TGTGCCAGCAGACCGAGACAGGGCTACTATGGCTACACCTTC,CASRPRQGYYGYTF